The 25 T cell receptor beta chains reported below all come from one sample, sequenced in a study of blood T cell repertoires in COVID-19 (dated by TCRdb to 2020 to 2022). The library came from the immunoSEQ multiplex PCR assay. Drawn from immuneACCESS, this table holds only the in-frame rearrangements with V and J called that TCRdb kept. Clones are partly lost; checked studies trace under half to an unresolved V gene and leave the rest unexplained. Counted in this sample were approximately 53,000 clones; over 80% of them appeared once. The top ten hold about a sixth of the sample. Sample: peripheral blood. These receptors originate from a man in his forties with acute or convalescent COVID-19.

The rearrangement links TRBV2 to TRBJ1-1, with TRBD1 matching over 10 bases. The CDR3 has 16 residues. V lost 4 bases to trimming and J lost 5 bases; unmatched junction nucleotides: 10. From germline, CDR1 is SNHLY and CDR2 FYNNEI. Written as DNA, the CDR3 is TGTGCCAGCAGTGCCGGACAGGGGGTGGGGTTGACTGAAGCTTTCTTT. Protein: CASSAGQGVGLTEAFF.

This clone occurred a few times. The CDR3 reads CSVLTGVRGPQHF. In nucleotides, the CDR3 is TGCAGCGTTCTAACAGGGGTGAGGGGGCCCCAGCATTTT. The rearrangement uses TRBV29-1 and TRBJ1-5, with 7 bases matching TRBD1. The CDR3 length is 13 residues. Losses at the gene ends were 5 bases for V and 9 bases for J; bases not matched to a gene: 10. Germline CDR1 is SQVTM and CDR2 is ANQGSEA.

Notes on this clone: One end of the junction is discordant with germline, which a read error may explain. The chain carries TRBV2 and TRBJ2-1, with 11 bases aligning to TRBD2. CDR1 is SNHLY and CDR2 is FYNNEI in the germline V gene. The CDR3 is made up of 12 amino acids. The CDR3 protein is CVSSQLAGAFLF. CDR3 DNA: TGTGTCAGCAGCCAACTAGCGGGGGCATTTCTCTTC.

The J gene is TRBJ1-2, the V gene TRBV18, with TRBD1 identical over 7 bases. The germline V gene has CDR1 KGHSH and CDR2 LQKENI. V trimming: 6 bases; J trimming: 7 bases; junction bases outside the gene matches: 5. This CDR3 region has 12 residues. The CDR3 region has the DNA TGTGCCAGCTCTCAGGGGACAGCTGGCTACACCTTC. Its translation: CASSQGTAGYTF.

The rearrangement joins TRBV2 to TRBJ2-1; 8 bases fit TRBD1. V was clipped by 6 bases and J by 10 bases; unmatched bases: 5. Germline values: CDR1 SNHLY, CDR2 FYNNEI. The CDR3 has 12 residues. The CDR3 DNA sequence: TGTGCCAGCAGGGCGACAGGGGTCGAGCAGTTCTTC. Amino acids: CASRATGVEQFF. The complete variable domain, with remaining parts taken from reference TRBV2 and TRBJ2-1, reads EPEVTQTPSHQVTQMGQEVILRCVPISNHLYFYWYRQILGQKVEFLVSFYNNEISEKSEIFDDQFSVERPDGSNFTLKIRSTKLEDSAMYFCASRATGVEQFFGPGTRLTVL.

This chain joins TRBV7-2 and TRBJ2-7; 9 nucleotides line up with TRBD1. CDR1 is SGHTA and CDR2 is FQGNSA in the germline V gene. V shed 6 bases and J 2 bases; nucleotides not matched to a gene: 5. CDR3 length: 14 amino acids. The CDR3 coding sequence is TGTGCCAGCAGTCCAGGGACAGGGACCTACGAGCAGTACTTC. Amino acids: CASSPGTGTYEQYF.

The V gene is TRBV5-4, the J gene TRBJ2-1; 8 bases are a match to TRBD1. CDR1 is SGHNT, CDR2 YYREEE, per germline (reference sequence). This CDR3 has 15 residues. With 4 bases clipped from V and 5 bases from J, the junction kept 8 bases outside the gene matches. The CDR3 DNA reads TGTGCCAGCAGCCGTGGACAGGGAATCAACAATGAGCAGTTCTTC. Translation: CASSRGQGINNEQFF.

The CDR3 loop is CASSGQGDKSEAFF. In DNA, the CDR3 is TGTGCCAGCAGCGGACAGGGGGATAAATCTGAAGCTTTCTTT. This chain joins TRBV9 and TRBJ1-1; TRBD1 aligns across 9 bases. CDR1 SGDLS and CDR2 YYNGEE come from the germline V gene. V shed 3 bases, J shed 6 bases, and the junction held 6 bases outside the gene matches. The CDR3 is made up of 14 amino acids.

DNA of the CDR3: TGCGCCAGCAGCCAAGAGACAGGGGCCAACACCGGGGAGCTGTTTTTT. Amino acid sequence: CASSQETGANTGELFF. V is TRBV4-1 and J is TRBJ2-2; TRBD1 matches at 8 bases. Trimming took 0 bases from V and 2 from J; bases not matched to a gene: 2. The CDR3 is made up of 16 amino acids. The germline gives CDR1 MGHRA, CDR2 YSYEKL.

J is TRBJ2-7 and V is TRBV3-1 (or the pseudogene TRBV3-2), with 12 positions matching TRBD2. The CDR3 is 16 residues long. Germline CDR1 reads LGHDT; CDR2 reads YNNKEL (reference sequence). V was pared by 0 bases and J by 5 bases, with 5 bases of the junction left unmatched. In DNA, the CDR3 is TGTGCCAGCAGCCAAGATCTACTAGCGGGAGGAAACGAGCAGTACTTC. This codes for CASSQDLLAGGNEQYF.

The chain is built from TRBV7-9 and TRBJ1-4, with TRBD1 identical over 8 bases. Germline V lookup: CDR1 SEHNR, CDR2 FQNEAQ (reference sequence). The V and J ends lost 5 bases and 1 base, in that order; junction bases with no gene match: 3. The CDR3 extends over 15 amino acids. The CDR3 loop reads CASSPGQETNEKLFF. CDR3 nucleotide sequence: TGTGCCAGCAGCCCGGGACAGGAAACTAATGAAAAACTGTTTTTT.

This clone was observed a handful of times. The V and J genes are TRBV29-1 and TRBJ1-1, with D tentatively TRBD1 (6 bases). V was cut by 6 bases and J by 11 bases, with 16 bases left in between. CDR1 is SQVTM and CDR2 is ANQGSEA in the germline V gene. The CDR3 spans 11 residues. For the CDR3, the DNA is TGCAGCGTGAGACGGACAGATCGCGCTTTCTTT. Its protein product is CSVRRTDRAFF.

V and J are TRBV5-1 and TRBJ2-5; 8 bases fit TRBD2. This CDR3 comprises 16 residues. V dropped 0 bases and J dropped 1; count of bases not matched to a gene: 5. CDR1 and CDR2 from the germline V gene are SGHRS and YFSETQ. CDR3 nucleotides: TGCGCCAGCAGCTTGGGGCGGAGCGGGGGCCAAGAGACCCAGTACTTC. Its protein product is CASSLGRSGGQETQYF.

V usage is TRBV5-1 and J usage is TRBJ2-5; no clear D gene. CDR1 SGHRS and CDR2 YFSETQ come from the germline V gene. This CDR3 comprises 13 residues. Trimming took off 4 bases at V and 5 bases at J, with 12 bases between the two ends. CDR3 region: CASSPAPGETQYF. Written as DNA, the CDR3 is TGCGCCAGCAGCCCGGCCCCCGGGGAGACCCAGTACTTC.

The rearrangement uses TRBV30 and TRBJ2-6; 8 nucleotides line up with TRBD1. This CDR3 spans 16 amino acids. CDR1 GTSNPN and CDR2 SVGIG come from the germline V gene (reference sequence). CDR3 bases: TGTGCACAACGAGGACAGGGTAGCCCCTGGGCCAACGTCCTGACTTTC. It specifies CAQRGQGSPWANVLTF.

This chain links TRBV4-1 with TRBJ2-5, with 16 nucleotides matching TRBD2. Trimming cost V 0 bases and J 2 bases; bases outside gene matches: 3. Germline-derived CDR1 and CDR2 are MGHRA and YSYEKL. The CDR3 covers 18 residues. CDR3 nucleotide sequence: TGCGCCAGCAGCCAAGACACGGGACTAGCGGGAGGGCAAGAGACCCAGTACTTC. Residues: CASSQDTGLAGGQETQYF.

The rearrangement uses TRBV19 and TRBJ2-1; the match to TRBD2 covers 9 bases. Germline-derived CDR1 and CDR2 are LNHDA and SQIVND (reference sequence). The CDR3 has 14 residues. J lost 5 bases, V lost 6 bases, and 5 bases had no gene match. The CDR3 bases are TGTGCCAGTAGCGTAGCGGGAGTTAACAATGAGCAGTTCTTC. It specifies CASSVAGVNNEQFF.

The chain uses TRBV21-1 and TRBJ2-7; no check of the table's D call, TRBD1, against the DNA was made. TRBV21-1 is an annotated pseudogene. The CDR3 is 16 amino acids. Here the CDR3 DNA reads TGTGCCAGCAGCCCCAGACGGCAAAGGGGCTCCTACGAGCAGTACGTC. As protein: CASSPRRQRGSYEQYV.

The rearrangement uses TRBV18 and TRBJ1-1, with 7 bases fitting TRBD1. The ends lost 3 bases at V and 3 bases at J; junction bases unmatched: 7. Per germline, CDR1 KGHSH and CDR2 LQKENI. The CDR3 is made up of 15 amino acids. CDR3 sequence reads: CASSPNWQGDTEAFF. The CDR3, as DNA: TGTGCCAGCTCACCTAACTGGCAGGGGGACACTGAAGCTTTCTTT.

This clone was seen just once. The CDR3 spells CASATGGSYGYTF. The CDR3, as DNA: TGTGCCAGCGCTACAGGGGGATCCTATGGCTACACCTTC. The V gene is TRBV2, the J gene TRBJ1-2; 8 bases fit TRBD1. V gave up 8 bases and J gave up 4 bases; unmatched junction bases: 6. CDR3 length: 13 residues. CDR1 SNHLY and CDR2 FYNNEI come from the germline V gene.

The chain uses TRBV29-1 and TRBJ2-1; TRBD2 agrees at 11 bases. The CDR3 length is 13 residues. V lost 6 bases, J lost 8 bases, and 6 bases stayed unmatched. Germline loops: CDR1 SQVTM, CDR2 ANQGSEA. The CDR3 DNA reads TGCAGCGTGACTAGCGGGATAGTTGATGAGCAGTTCTTC. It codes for CSVTSGIVDEQFF.

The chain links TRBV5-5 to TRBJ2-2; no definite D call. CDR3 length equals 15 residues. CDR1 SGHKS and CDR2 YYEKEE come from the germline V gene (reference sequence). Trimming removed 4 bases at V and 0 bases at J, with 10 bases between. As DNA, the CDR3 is TGTGCCAGCAGCGCAACAAACGCGAACACCGGGGAGCTGTTTTTT. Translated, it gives CASSATNANTGELFF.

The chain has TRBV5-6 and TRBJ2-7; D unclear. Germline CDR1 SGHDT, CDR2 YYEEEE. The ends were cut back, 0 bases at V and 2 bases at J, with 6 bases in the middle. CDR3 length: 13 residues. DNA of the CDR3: TGTGCCAGCAGCTTGGGCACTACCTACGAGCAGTACGTC. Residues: CASSLGTTYEQYV.

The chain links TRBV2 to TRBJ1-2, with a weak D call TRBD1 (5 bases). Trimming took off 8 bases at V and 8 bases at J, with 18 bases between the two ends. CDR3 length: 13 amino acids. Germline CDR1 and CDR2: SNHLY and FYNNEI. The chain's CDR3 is CASHLTVKGGYTF. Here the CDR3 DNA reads TGTGCCAGCCATCTTACAGTAAAGGGGGGCTACACCTTC.

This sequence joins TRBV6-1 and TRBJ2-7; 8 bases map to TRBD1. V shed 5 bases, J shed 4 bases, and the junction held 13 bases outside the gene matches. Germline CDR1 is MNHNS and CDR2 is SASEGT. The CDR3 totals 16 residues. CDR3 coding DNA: TGTGCCAGCAGTAAAGAACGGACAGGGAGTATGTACGAGCAGTACTTC. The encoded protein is CASSKERTGSMYEQYF.